A single sample is the source of the 21 T cell receptor beta chains below, sequenced in a study of T-cell reconstitution after alpha-beta-depleted transplantation in children. Library preparation (for TCRbeta) was performed with unique molecular identifiers. A single record per CDR3 protein comes from TCRdb applying MiXCR to the PCR reads. The data hold 670,000 or so distinct CDR3 sequences, with about 12% observed a single time. Sequencing was performed on PBMCs, taken before TCRalphabeta/CD19-depleted stem cell transplant. These receptors all stem from a girl aged 2 to 9 with congenital amegakaryocytic thrombocytopenia, due to receive a stem cell transplant.

This clonotype was seen a few times. The rearrangement joins TRBV6-1 to TRBJ2-7, with D possibly matching TRBD2 (5 bases). The CDR3 is made up of 15 amino acids. Germline assignment: CDR1 MNHNS and CDR2 SASEGT. Deletions cut 6 bases from V and 2 bases from J, with 17 bases between. DNA of the CDR3: TGTGCCAGCAGACTGCAACGGGAAACAACCTACGAGCAGTACTTC. Amino acid sequence: CASRLQRETTYEQYF.

The chain has TRBV19 and TRBJ2-1; the D gene is possibly TRBD2 (6 bases). Germline CDR1 reads LNHDA; CDR2 reads SQIVND (reference sequence). This CDR3 is built from 16 residues. Trimming took 3 bases from V and 2 from J, leaving 14 bases between them. CDR3: CASSITSGPPYNEQFF. The DNA of the CDR3 is TGTGCCAGTAGTATTACCAGCGGGCCACCCTACAATGAGCAGTTCTTC.

The genes are TRBV7-3 and TRBJ2-1; D is possibly TRBD1 (6 bases). Germline CDR1 reads SGHTA; CDR2 reads FQGTGA. The CDR3 is 14 amino acids. V was cut by 2 bases and J by 5 bases, with 10 bases left in between. The CDR3 DNA reads as TGTGCCAGCAGCTTATTGGGGGCAAACAATGAGCAGTTCTTC. Translating it yields CASSLLGANNEQFF.

The chain recombines TRBV20-1 with TRBJ2-1; 7 bases map to TRBD2. Germline V gene data show CDR1 as DFQATT and CDR2 as SNEGSKA (reference sequence). The CDR3 contains 16 residues. V dropped 6 bases and J dropped 1; count of bases not matched to a gene: 12. The CDR3 region has the DNA TGCAGTGCGGGGGGGGGTCGGATCCCGTCCTACAATGAGCAGTTCTTC. It translates to CSAGGGRIPSYNEQFF.

Details on this clonotype: At one end, the junction sequence differs from germline, possibly due to a read error. This sequence joins TRBV6-1 and TRBJ1-4, with unresolved D. The CDR3 consists of 13 residues. From germline, CDR1 is MNHNS and CDR2 SASEGT. CDR3 loop: CTSSDVNDEKLFF. The CDR3 nucleotides are TGTACCAGCAGTGACGTGAACGACGAAAAACTGTTTTTT.

This clonotype has at least ten counts. The chain employs TRBV29-1 and TRBJ2-2, with D possibly TRBD1 on 6 matching bases. The CDR3 runs 13 residues. Trimming removed 5 bases from V and 7 bases from J, with 14 bases in between. From germline, CDR1 is SQVTM and CDR2 ANQGSEA. CDR3 region: CSVFNRANGELFF. The CDR3 DNA sequence: TGCAGCGTTTTTAACAGGGCGAACGGGGAGCTGTTTTTT.

This clonotype was seen a few times. This sequence joins TRBV7-6 and TRBJ2-3; 7 bases match TRBD2. The germline V gene encodes CDR1 SGHVS and CDR2 FNYEAQ. The CDR3 consists of 16 residues. V lost 1 base and J lost 4; bases outside the gene matches: 8. CDR3 DNA sequence: TGTGCCAGCAGCTTAGGGGGGGGTCCAGGCCCAGATACGCAGTATTTT. The encoded protein is CASSLGGGPGPDTQYF.

The J gene is TRBJ2-1, the V gene TRBV7-2, with D uncertain. The CDR3 totals 12 residues. V dropped 5 bases and J dropped 6 bases, with 8 bases sitting between them. Per germline, CDR1 SGHTA and CDR2 FQGNSA. The CDR3 nucleotides are TGTGCCAGCAGCAAGTTGCCCAATGAGCAGTTCTTC. It is translated as CASSKLPNEQFF.

The V gene is TRBV20-1, the J gene TRBJ2-7; 9 bases agree with TRBD2. V was clipped by 5 bases and J by 5 bases; unmatched bases: 10. The CDR3 contains 14 residues. Germline-derived CDR1 and CDR2 are DFQATT and SNEGSKA (reference sequence). The CDR3 sequence is CSAPDASGRNEQYF. CDR3 coding DNA: TGCAGTGCTCCCGACGCCAGCGGGAGGAACGAGCAGTACTTC.

This clonotype has ten or more counts. The chain links TRBV5-1 to TRBJ2-1, with 7 bases that match TRBD2. The germline gives CDR1 SGHRS, CDR2 YFSETQ. V lost 0 bases, J lost 5 bases, and 8 bases stayed unmatched. CDR3 length: 16 amino acids. CDR3: CASSLVGLAANNEQFF. In DNA form, the CDR3 reads TGCGCCAGCAGCTTGGTAGGTCTAGCGGCTAACAATGAGCAGTTCTTC.

The sample holds many counts of this clonotype. V and J are TRBV20-1 and TRBJ2-1, with a weak D call TRBD2 (6 bases). The germline CDR1 and CDR2 sequences are DFQATT and SNEGSKA (reference sequence). CDR3 length: 13 residues. Trimming stripped 5 bases from V and 2 bases from J, with 10 bases between. The CDR3 protein is CSAGKRAYNEQFF. The CDR3 DNA sequence: TGCAGTGCTGGTAAGCGGGCCTACAATGAGCAGTTCTTC.

In its sample, this clonotype was seen many times. This chain joins TRBV10-3 and TRBJ2-5; D possibly corresponds to TRBD1 (6 bases). The CDR3 covers 12 residues. Germline loops: CDR1 ENHRY, CDR2 SYGVKD. The V gene lost 4 bases and the J gene lost 3 bases, with 6 bases spanning the gap. The CDR3 bases are TGTGCCATCAGTGGGACAGAAGAGACCCAGTACTTC. This sequence encodes CAISGTEETQYF.

This clonotype was picked up a small number of times. The chain carries TRBV5-6 and TRBJ2-7; 8 positions agree with TRBD1. Germline CDR1 is SGHDT and CDR2 is YYEEEE. V lost 6 bases, J lost 2 bases, and 4 bases stayed unmatched. The CDR3 contains 13 residues. CDR3 in amino acids: CASNSGGTYEQYF. CDR3 nucleotides: TGTGCCAGCAATTCAGGGGGCACCTACGAGCAGTACTTC.

This clonotype was recorded many times. The chain links TRBV5-8 to TRBJ2-5; 9 nucleotides line up with TRBD1. CDR1 and CDR2 (germline): SGHTS, YDEGEE. The CDR3 is 16 amino acids. Trimming removed 1 base from V and 1 base from J; junction bases left unmatched: 5. The CDR3 region has the DNA TGTGCCAGCAGCTTGATAATGGACAGGGGCCAAGAGACCCAGTACTTC. Translated, it gives CASSLIMDRGQETQYF.

A note on this clonotype: A read error may explain this, as a much larger clone is one base away. The chain is built from TRBV4-1 and TRBJ2-5; maybe TRBD1 (5 bases). The V gene's germline CDR1 is MGHRA and CDR2 YSYEKL. The CDR3 has 16 amino acids. Trimming stripped 11 bases from V and 5 bases from J, with 27 bases between. CDR3 sequence reads: CACTPLASGYVETQYF. The CDR3 DNA follows: TGCGCCTGCACCCCGTTGGCTTCAGGGTATGTGGAGACCCAGTACTTC.

This clonotype was observed a few times. The chain combines TRBV7-9 with TRBJ1-1; 10 bases agree with TRBD1. V shed 5 bases and J 5 bases; nucleotides not matched to a gene: 5. This CDR3 region has 14 residues. In germline, CDR1 is SEHNR, CDR2 FQNEAQ (reference sequence). CDR3: CASSTMGQGTEAFF. As DNA, the CDR3 is TGTGCCAGCAGCACTATGGGACAGGGGACTGAAGCTTTCTTT.

Only a few counts were recorded for this clonotype. The chain is built from TRBV5-1 and TRBJ2-4; 8 bases align to TRBD1. Germline lookup yields CDR1 SGHRS and CDR2 YFSETQ. CDR3 length equals 15 residues. The V gene end was trimmed by 4 bases and the J gene end by 6 bases; junction bases not matched to a gene: 9. CDR3 loop: CASSIGQGGGNIQYF. CDR3 DNA sequence: TGCGCCAGCAGCATTGGACAGGGTGGAGGAAACATTCAGTACTTC.

Ten or more counts support this clonotype. This rearrangement joins TRBV12-5 to TRBJ2-1, with 8 bases aligning to TRBD2. The V segment lost 11 bases and the J segment 7 bases; nucleotides outside the gene matches: 22. This CDR3 is 17 amino acids long. Germline V gene sequence: CDR1 LGHNT, CDR2 FRNRAP. The CDR3 spells CACSAWTEREYLNEQFF. The CDR3 DNA is TGTGCTTGTTCGGCTTGGACTGAGCGGGAGTATTTGAATGAGCAGTTCTTC.

The rearrangement uses TRBV7-9 and TRBJ2-5, with D maybe TRBD1 (7 bases). This CDR3 spans 13 amino acids. The V gene's germline CDR1 is SEHNR and CDR2 FQNEAQ (reference sequence). The V and J ends lost 8 bases and 1 base respectively, with 11 bases between them. CDR3 region: CASGGDSQETQYF. The DNA of the CDR3 is TGTGCCAGCGGCGGGGACAGCCAAGAGACCCAGTACTTC. Drawing the rest from reference TRBV7-9 and TRBJ2-5, the complete variable domain is DTGVSQNPRHKITKRGQNVTFRCDPISEHNRLYWYRQTLGQGPEFLTYFQNEAQLEKSRLLSDRFSAERPKGSFSTLEIQRTEQGDSAMYLCASGGDSQETQYFGPGTRLLVL.

This clonotype has ten or more counts. This chain joins TRBV11-2 and TRBJ2-7; no clear D. This CDR3 comprises 15 residues. Germline loops: CDR1 SGHAT, CDR2 FQNNGV. Trimming removed 5 bases from V and 0 bases from J, with 14 bases in between. CDR3: CASSREFLVSYEQYF. The CDR3 region has the DNA TGTGCCAGCAGCAGAGAGTTCCTAGTCTCCTACGAGCAGTACTTC. Complete variable domain (other parts from reference TRBV11-2 and TRBJ2-7): EAGVAQSPRYKIIEKRQSVAFWCNPISGHATLYWYQQILGQGPKLLIQFQNNGVVDDSQLPKDRFSAERLKGVDSTLKIQPAKLEDSAVYLCASSREFLVSYEQYFGPGTRLTVT.

The rearrangement joins TRBV18 to TRBJ2-7, with no clear D. The CDR3 runs to 13 residues. V was trimmed by 7 bases and J by 3 bases, leaving 13 bases between them. The germline gives CDR1 KGHSH, CDR2 LQKENI. CDR3: CASFLDLDYEQYF. The DNA for the CDR3 is TGTGCCAGCTTTTTAGATCTCGACTACGAGCAGTACTTC.